This record concerns one T cell receptor beta chain sequence. As yet, its antigen is unknown. Thyroid ultrasound and orbital computed tomography, with clinical symptoms and serum thyroxine and TRAb, informed diagnoses. The source of the sample is a study of T cells in Graves' hyperthyroidism and ophthalmopathy. Whole-study results and caveats: It was a median approximately six months before onset that the model predicted ophthalmopathy. Ophthalmopathy stood apart from stable hyperthyroidism in a 13 V-J model.

CDR1 and CDR2 from the germline V gene are ENHRY and SYGVKD. The CDR3 length is 15 residues. Trimming removed 6 bases from V and 1 base from J, with 12 bases in between. Template material for amplifying TCR beta CDR3 regions consisted of RNA transcripts. TCR CDR3 regions were first amplified by RT-PCR with HTBI primers. Via MiXCR, TCRdb re-called the multiplex PCR reads, giving one row per CDR3 protein. The sample consists of about 360,000 distinct CDR3 sequences, under 15% of them appearing once. The chain recombines TRBV10-3 with TRBJ1-4, with D uncertain. This TCR derives from a woman under 30 with Graves' hyperthyroidism. The sequencing sample was made of blood. This chain's CDR3 is CAISPVGGTNEKLFF. The CDR3, as DNA: TGTGCCATCAGCCCGGTGGGAGGAACTAATGAAAAACTGTTTTTT.